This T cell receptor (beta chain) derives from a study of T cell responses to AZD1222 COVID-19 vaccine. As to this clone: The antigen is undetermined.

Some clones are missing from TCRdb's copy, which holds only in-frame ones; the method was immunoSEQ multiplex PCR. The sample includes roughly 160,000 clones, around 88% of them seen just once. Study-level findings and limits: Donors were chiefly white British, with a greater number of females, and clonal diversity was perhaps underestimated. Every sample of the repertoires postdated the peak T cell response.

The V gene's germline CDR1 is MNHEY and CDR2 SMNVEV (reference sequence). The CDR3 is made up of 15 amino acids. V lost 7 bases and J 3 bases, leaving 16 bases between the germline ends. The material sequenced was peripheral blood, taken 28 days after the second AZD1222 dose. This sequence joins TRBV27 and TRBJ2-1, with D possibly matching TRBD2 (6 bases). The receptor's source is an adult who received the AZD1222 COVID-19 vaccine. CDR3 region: CASTLRKGGYNEQFF. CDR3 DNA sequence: TGTGCCAGCACCCTCCGAAAGGGAGGCTACAATGAGCAGTTCTTC.